This passage covers 10 T cell receptor beta chains from one sample sequenced in a study of cytomegalovirus exposure and HLA in healthy donors. Primers included in the PCR were 60 Vbeta and 13 Jbeta primers. Assay used: immunoSEQ multiplex PCR; TCRdb lists only in-frame clones, some missing. This repertoire shows roughly 140,000 clones, around 72% found once; its top ten account for 14%. The sample taken for sequencing was PBMCs. All receptors derive from a human donor in good health.

Concerning this clone: The sample carries other DNA sequences with the same CDR3. The chain employs TRBV19 and TRBJ1-1; tentatively, D is TRBD1 (5 bases). The length of the CDR3 is 13 residues. CDR1 and CDR2 from the germline V gene are LNHDA and SQIVND (reference sequence). V lost 3 bases and J 1 base, leaving 6 bases between the germline ends. CDR3 DNA sequence: TGTGCCAGTAGTATCCAGGGGAACACTGAAGCTTTCTTT. Residues: CASSIQGNTEAFF.

This chain connects TRBV5-1 to TRBJ2-3; 11 nucleotides align to TRBD1. V was clipped by 1 base and J by 2 bases; unmatched bases: 3. Per the germline V gene, CDR1 is SGHRS and CDR2 is YFSETQ. CDR3 length: 16 amino acids. CDR3 sequence reads: CASSLRGQGDTDTQYF. In DNA, the CDR3 is TGCGCCAGCAGCTTGAGGGGACAGGGGGACACAGATACGCAGTATTTT.

The chain couples TRBV27 to TRBJ2-1; D gene ambiguous. V was shortened by 3 bases and J by 9 bases, with 9 bases between the two germline ends. CDR1 MNHEY and CDR2 SMNVEV come from the germline V gene (reference sequence). This CDR3 contains 12 residues. The CDR3 region is CASSFNRVEQFF. The CDR3 DNA is TGTGCCAGCAGTTTTAATCGGGTTGAGCAGTTCTTC.

This sequence joins TRBV5-5 and TRBJ1-5; 9 bases are shared with TRBD1. V shed 0 bases, J shed 7 bases, and the junction held 8 bases outside the gene matches. Germline V gene data show CDR1 as SGHKS and CDR2 as YYEKEE (reference sequence). This CDR3 has 16 amino acids. The CDR3 loop is CASSLGGQGEYQPQHF. The CDR3 nucleotides read TGTGCCAGCAGCTTGGGGGGACAGGGAGAGTACCAGCCCCAGCATTTT.

The chain has TRBV5-1 and TRBJ1-2, with D perhaps matching TRBD1 (6 bases). This CDR3 spans 14 amino acids. V was clipped by 2 bases and J by 4 bases, with 12 bases between them. Germline V gene sequence: CDR1 SGHRS, CDR2 YFSETQ. The CDR3 region is CASSFGQSIYGYTF. In nucleotides, the CDR3 is TGCGCCAGCAGCTTTGGACAGTCAATCTATGGCTACACCTTC.

J is TRBJ2-2 and V is TRBV5-6, with 10 positions matching TRBD1. The CDR3 consists of 15 residues. Looked up from germline, CDR1 is SGHDT and CDR2 is YYEEEE. The J segment lost 7 bases and the V segment lost 2 bases, leaving 5 bases of the junction unmatched. This CDR3 is CASSFGTGENGELFF. CDR3 bases: TGTGCCAGCAGCTTTGGGACAGGGGAAAACGGGGAGCTGTTTTTT.

The gene calls are TRBV7-8 and TRBJ2-7; 8 positions agree with TRBD2. The J segment lost 2 bases and the V segment lost 5 bases, leaving 5 bases of the junction unmatched. From germline, CDR1 is SGHVS and CDR2 FQNEAQ. This CDR3 spans 14 amino acids. The CDR3 loop is CASSPRGGAYEQYF. In DNA, the CDR3 is TGTGCCAGCAGCCCCCGGGGGGGGGCCTACGAGCAGTACTTC.

This rearrangement joins TRBV30 to TRBJ1-1; 7 nucleotides line up with TRBD1. CDR1 GTSNPN and CDR2 SVGIG come from the germline V gene (reference sequence). The length of the CDR3 is 16 residues. The J segment lost 7 bases and the V segment lost 0 bases, leaving 14 bases of the junction unmatched. DNA of the CDR3: TGTGCCTGGAGTGTACCTCCAGGGGGGATAACAAGTGAAGCTTTCTTT. The encoded protein is CAWSVPPGGITSEAFF.

V is TRBV7-9 and J is TRBJ2-1; D gene uncertain. Deletions cut 1 base from V and 13 bases from J, with 14 bases between. The CDR3 loop spans 13 amino acids. Per the germline V gene, CDR1 is SEHNR and CDR2 is FQNEAQ (reference sequence). The CDR3 protein is CASSLGPRPQQFF. DNA for the CDR3: TGTGCCAGCAGCTTAGGGCCCCGCCCCCAACAGTTCTTC.

V gene TRBV11-2 combines with J gene TRBJ2-1; 11 bases match TRBD2. V was pared by 4 bases and J by 4 bases, with 6 bases of the junction left unmatched. CDR3 length equals 16 residues. Per germline, CDR1 SGHAT and CDR2 FQNNGV. CDR3 in DNA: TGTGCCAGCAGCTCCATTAGCGGGAGGGCTTACAATGAGCAGTTCTTC. Amino acid sequence: CASSSISGRAYNEQFF.